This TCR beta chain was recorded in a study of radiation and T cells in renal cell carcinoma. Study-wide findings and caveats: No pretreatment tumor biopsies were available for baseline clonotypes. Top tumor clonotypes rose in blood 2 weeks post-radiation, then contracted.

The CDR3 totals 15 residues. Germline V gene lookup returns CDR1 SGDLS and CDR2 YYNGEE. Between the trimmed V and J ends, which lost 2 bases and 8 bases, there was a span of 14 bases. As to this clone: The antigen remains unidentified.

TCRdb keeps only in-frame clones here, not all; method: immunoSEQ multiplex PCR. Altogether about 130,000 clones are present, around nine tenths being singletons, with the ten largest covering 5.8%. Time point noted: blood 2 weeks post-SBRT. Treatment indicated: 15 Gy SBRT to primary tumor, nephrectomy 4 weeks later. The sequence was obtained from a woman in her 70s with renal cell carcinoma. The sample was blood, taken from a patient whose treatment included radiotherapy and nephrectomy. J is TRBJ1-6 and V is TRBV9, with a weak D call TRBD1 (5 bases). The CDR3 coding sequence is TGTGCCAGCAGCGTCCAGGGTGCCGCGGATTCACCCCTCCACTTT. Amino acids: CASSVQGAADSPLHF.